This T cell receptor (beta chain) comes out of a study of blood T cell repertoires in COVID-19 (dated by TCRdb to about 2020). At the level of the whole study: Samples from collaborators originated in the United States, Italy and Spain and spanned both the acute and convalescent phases of COVID-19. The material from the prospective study consisted of cDNA or gDNA derived from T cells, B-cell-depleted T cells, or PBMCs. Deeply sampled blood TCRbeta repertoires from subjects exposed to, actively infected with, or recovered from COVID-19 were included in the dataset. The repertoires were released in a freely available public database intended as a resource for research on the immune response to SARS-CoV-2. The samples were drawn from the first 160 participants of the ongoing ImmuneRACE study and from some 1,300 subjects provided by 6 global collaborators. Nearly every sample came with metadata listing a de-identified subject ID, COVID-19 status, age in years and sex. Where HLA class I and class II types were available, the types were taken from metadata supplied by the sample provider, not from assay-based typing.

TCRbeta CDR3 regions were amplified from genomic DNA using the immunoSEQ Assay, a bias-controlled multiplex PCR. In the source study's methods: The number of nucleated cells in each sample was estimated from the amplification of reference gene primers within the assay. Sequence reads were collapsed and filtered to measure the absolute abundance of every unique TCRbeta CDR3 rearrangement. For each sample, productive Simpson clonality was calculated as the square root of Simpson's diversity index over productive rearrangements. The clones in this table, taken by TCRdb from immuneACCESS, are in-frame only. Not every clone is retained; where verified, under half of the shortfall comes from an unresolved V gene, and the cause of the rest is unknown. That table supplies the V and J calls and clone size; D and trimming were determined from the DNA. Counted in this sample were around 170,000 clones; roughly four fifths of them appeared once. The ten largest clones capture 12% of the sample.

The study at large found these results: How much clinical and demographic metadata was included differed by source and by participant, and the metadata was provided uncurated.

Participants in the prospective study were aged roughly 18 to 90 years, lived in about two dozen United States geographic areas, and enrolled through a virtual design. In the prospective study, cohorts were assigned on the basis of participant-reported clinical history obtained from a screening survey and a study questionnaire. Recovered participants in ImmuneRACE Cohort 3 were defined by two consecutive negative NP/OP PCR tests, clearance by a healthcare professional, or resolution of symptoms. Each participant in the prospective study had whole blood, serum and a nasopharyngeal or oropharyngeal swab collected by mobile phlebotomists. Participants in the prospective study had the option to provide additional blood draws and questionnaires over a roughly 2-month period. Before DNA extraction, blood samples from the prospective study were shipped at room temperature or frozen. The junction shows trimming of 4 bases on V and 6 bases on J, and the gene matches do not reach 8 bases of it. The CDR3 starts with the cysteine, ends with the phenylalanine, and has 15 residues. The read is trimmed to its CDR3 DNA, 45 bases read in frame from base 1. Via the germline V gene, CDR1 is SGHAT and CDR2 FQNNGV.

Only a few counts were recorded for this clone. What antigen it recognizes has not been identified. Per-nucleotide qualities are absent, and no much larger clonotype sits a single base away. The clonotype was recovered from a man aged 50 to 60 who had recovered from COVID-19. The rearranged chain carries TRBV11-2 and TRBJ2-3; 9 bases in the middle match TRBD2. Sequenced input: PBMCs or T cells enriched from blood (not recorded which). The CDR3 protein sequence reads: CASSSQRGVGDTQYF. In nucleotides, the sequence is TGTGCCAGCAGCTCCCAGCGGGGGGTCGGGGATACGCAGTATTTT.